This section outlines one T cell receptor beta chain sequence together with its context. The antigen remains unidentified. TCRdb ran MiXCR on the RACE reads and lists one entry per CDR3 protein. The sample holds 97,000 or so distinct CDR3 sequences, less than 35% seen once. V dropped 5 bases and J dropped 7 bases, with 14 bases sitting between them. The germline V gene has CDR1 GTSNPN and CDR2 SVGIG (reference sequence). There are 12 residues in the CDR3. This record belongs to a study of human T cells and chemical hapten exposure. Study-level information: Diphenylcyclopropenone, dosed weekly to the scalp, was given to patients throughout the roughly 25-week study.

Time point meaning: patch test 3, about 24 weeks after DPC sensitization. Documented treatment: therapeutic diphenylcyclopropenone sensitization with weekly scalp DPC. Blood sampling preceded each patch test application. Study-level findings and limits: Sensitizing with DPC caused no change in TCRs above 1 in 1000 frequency.

The chain joins TRBV30 to TRBJ1-2; a possible D gene is TRBD1 (5 bases). The sample here was whole blood, taken in connection with sensitization to the hapten diphenylcyclopropenone (DPC). The receptor comes from a man aged 35 to 55 with alopecia areata. Some clones in this sample may be carry-over from other donors' samples. The CDR3 bases are TGTGCCTGGTTGGGGACCCAGCGTGGCTACACCTTC. Translation: CAWLGTQRGYTF.